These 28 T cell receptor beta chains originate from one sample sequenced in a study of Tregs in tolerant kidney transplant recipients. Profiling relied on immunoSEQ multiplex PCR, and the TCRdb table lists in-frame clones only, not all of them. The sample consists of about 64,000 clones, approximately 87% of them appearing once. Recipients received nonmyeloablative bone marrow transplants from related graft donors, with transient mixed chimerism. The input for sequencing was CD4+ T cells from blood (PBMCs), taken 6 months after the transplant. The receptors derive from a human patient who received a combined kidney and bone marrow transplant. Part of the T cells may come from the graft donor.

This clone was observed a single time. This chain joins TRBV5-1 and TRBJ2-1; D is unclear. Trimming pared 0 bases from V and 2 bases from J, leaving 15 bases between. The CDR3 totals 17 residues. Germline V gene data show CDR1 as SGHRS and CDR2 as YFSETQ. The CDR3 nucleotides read TGCGCCAGCAGCTTGGCCAACCGAGGAGTAGCCTACAATGAGCAGTTCTTC. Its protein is CASSLANRGVAYNEQFF. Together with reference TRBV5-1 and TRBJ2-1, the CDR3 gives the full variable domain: KAGVTQTPRYLIKTRGQQVTLSCSPISGHRSVSWYQQTPGQGLQFLFEYFSETQRNKGNFPGRFSGRQFSNSRSEMNVSTLELGDSALYLCASSLANRGVAYNEQFFGPGTRLTVL.

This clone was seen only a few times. CDR3 region: CASSVGGGEGEQYF. In DNA form, the CDR3 reads TGTGCCAGCAGCGTAGGAGGGGGGGAGGGCGAGCAGTACTTC. This chain links TRBV7-2 with TRBJ2-7; D perhaps matches TRBD2 (7 bases). V lost 5 bases, J lost 6 bases, and 17 bases lay in between. This CDR3 is built from 14 residues. Germline V lookup: CDR1 SGHTA, CDR2 FQGNSA. The complete variable domain, with remaining parts taken from reference TRBV7-2 and TRBJ2-7, reads GAGVSQSPSNKVTEKGKDVELRCDPISGHTALYWYRQSLGQGLEFLIYFQGNSAPDKSGLPSDRFSAERTGGSVSTLTIQRTQQEDSAVYLCASSVGGGEGEQYFGPGTRLTVT.

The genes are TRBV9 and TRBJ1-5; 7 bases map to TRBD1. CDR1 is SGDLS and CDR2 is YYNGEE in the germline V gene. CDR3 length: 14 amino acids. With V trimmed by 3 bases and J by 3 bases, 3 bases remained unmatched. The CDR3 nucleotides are TGTGCCAGCAGCGAGGGACAGTCCAATCAGCCCCAGCATTTT. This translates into CASSEGQSNQPQHF.

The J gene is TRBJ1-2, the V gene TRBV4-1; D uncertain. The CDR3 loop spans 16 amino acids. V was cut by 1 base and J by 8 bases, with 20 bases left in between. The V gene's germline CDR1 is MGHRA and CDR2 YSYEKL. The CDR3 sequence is CASSQGRRYPARGYTF. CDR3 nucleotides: TGCGCCAGCAGCCAAGGGCGCAGATACCCGGCGAGGGGCTACACCTTC.

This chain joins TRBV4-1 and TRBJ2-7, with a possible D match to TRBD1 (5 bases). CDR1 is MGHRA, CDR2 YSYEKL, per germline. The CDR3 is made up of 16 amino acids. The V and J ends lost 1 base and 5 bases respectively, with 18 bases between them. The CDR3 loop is CASSQVWTSVNHEQYF. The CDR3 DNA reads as TGCGCCAGCAGCCAAGTTTGGACATCCGTAAACCACGAGCAGTACTTC.

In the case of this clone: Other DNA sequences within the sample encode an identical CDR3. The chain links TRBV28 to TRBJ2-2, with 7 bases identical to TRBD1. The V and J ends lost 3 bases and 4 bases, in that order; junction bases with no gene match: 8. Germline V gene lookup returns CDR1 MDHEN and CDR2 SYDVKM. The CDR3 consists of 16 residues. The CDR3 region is CASSFIGSGGTGELFF. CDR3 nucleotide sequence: TGTGCCAGCAGTTTTATCGGGTCAGGGGGCACCGGGGAGCTGTTTTTT.

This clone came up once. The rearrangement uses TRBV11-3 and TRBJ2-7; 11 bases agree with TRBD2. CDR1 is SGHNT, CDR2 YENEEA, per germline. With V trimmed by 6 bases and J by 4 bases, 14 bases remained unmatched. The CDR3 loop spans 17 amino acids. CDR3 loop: CASSHRAASGRLYEQYF. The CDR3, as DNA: TGTGCCAGCAGTCACCGGGCGGCTAGCGGGAGGCTTTACGAGCAGTACTTC.

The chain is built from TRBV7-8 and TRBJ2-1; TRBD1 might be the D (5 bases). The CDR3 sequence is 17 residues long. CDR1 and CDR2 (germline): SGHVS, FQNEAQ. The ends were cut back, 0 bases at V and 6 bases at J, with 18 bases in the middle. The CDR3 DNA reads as TGTGCCAGCAGCTTAGCATTTGCAGGGTATTTTACCAATGAGCAGTTCTTC. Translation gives CASSLAFAGYFTNEQFF.

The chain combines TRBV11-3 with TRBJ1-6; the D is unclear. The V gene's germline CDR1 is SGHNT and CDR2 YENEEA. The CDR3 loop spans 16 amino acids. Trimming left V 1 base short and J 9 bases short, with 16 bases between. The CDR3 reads CASSLARLPLSSPLHF. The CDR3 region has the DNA TGTGCCAGCAGCTTAGCCAGGTTACCCCTTAGTTCACCCCTCCACTTT.

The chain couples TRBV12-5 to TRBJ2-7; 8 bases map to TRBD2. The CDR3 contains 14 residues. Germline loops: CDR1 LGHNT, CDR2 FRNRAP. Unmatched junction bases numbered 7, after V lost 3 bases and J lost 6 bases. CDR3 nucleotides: TGTGCTAGTGGTTTACCGGGACTAGTGGGCGAGCAGTACTTC. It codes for CASGLPGLVGEQYF.

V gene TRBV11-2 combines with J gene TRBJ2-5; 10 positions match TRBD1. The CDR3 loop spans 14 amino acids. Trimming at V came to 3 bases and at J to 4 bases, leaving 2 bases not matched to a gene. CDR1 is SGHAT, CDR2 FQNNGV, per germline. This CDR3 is CASSFGTGVETQYF. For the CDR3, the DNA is TGTGCCAGCAGCTTCGGGACAGGGGTAGAGACCCAGTACTTC.

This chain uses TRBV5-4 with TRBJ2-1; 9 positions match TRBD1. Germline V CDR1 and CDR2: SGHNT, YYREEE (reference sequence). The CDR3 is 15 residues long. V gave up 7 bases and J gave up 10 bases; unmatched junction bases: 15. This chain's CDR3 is CASGRTQGAEIEQFF. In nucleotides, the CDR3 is TGTGCCAGCGGACGAACACAGGGGGCGGAGATCGAGCAGTTCTTC.

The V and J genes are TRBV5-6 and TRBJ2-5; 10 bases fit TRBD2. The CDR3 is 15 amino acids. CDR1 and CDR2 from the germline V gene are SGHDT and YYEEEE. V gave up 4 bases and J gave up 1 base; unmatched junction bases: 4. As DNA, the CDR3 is TGTGCCAGCAGCCCGGGACTAGCGTTCCAAGAGACCCAGTACTTC. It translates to CASSPGLAFQETQYF.

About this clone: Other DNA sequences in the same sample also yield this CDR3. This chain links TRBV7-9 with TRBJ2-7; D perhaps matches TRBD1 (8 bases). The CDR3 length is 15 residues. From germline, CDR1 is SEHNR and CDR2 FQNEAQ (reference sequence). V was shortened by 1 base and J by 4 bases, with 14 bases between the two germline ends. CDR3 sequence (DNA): TGTGCCAGCAGCTTAGGGACAGGGAGGGGGTACGAGCAGTACTTC. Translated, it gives CASSLGTGRGYEQYF.

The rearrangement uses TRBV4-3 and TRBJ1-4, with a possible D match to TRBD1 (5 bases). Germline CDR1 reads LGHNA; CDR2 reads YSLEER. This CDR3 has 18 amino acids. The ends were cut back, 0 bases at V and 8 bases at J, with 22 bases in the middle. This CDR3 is CASSQDRQGRGLGEKLFF. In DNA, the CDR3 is TGCGCCAGCAGCCAAGATCGGCAGGGAAGGGGATTAGGAGAAAAACTGTTTTTT.

The CDR3 here is CAWRTPGLAGGNEQYF. The CDR3 DNA reads as TGTGCCTGGAGGACGCCGGGGCTAGCGGGAGGGAACGAGCAGTACTTC. The V and J genes are TRBV30 and TRBJ2-7; 12 positions match TRBD2. The germline gives CDR1 GTSNPN, CDR2 SVGIG (reference sequence). This CDR3 has 16 residues. After removal of 3 bases from V and 5 bases from J, the junction contained 11 bases not matched to a gene.

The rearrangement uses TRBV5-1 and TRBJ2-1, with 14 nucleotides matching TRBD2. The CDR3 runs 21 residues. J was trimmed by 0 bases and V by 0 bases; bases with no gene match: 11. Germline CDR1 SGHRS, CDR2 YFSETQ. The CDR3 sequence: CASSLGPTSGGAIRSYNEQFF. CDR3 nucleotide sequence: TGCGCCAGCAGCTTGGGTCCGACTAGCGGGGGGGCCATCCGCTCCTACAATGAGCAGTTCTTC.

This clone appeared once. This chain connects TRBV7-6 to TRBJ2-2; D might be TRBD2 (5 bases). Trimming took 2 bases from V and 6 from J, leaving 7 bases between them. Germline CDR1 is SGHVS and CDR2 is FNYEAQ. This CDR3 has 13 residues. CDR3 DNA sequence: TGTGCCAGCAGCTTACGGGGTCCCGGGGAGCTGTTTTTT. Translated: CASSLRGPGELFF.

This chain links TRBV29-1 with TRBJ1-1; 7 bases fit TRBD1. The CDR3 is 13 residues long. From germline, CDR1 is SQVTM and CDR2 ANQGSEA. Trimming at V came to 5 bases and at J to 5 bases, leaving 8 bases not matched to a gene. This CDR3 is CSVNRDRTTEAFF. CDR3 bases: TGCAGCGTTAACCGGGACAGAACTACTGAAGCTTTCTTT.

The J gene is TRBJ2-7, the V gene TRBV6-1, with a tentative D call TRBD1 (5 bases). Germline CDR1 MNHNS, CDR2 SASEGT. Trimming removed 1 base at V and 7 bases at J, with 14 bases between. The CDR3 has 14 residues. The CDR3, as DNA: TGTGCCAGCAGTGAAGTTGGGGCCTTTGGGGAGCAGTACTTC. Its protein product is CASSEVGAFGEQYF.

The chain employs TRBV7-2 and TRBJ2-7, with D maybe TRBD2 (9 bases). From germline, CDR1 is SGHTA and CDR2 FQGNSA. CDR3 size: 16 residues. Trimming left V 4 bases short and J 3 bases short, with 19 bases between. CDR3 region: CASSSRGREGLYEQYF. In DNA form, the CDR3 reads TGTGCCAGCAGCTCCAGGGGGCGGGAGGGCCTCTACGAGCAGTACTTC.

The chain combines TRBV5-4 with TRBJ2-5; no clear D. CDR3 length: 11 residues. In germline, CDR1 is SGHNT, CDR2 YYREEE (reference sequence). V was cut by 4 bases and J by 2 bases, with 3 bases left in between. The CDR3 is CASSLQETQYF. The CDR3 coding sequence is TGTGCCAGCAGCCTTCAAGAGACCCAGTACTTC.

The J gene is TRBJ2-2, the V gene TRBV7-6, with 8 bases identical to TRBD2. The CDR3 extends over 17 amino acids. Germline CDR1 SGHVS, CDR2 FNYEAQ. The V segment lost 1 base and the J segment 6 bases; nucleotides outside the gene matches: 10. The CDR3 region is CASSLGVAGPGSGELFF. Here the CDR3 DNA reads TGTGCCAGCAGCTTAGGGGTAGCGGGACCAGGGTCCGGGGAGCTGTTTTTT.

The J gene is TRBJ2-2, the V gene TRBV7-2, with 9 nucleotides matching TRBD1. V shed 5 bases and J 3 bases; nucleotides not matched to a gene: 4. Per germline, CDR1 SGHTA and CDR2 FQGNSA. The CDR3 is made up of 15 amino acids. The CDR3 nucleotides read TGTGCCAGCAGCATCAGACAGGGGGACACCGGGGAGCTGTTTTTT. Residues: CASSIRQGDTGELFF.

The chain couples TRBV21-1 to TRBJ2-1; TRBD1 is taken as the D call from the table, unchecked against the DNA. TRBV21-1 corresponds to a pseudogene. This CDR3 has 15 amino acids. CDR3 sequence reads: CASSKRGSQHNEQFF. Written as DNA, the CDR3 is TGTGCCAGCAGCAAAAGGGGGAGTCAGCACAATGAGCAGTTCTTC.

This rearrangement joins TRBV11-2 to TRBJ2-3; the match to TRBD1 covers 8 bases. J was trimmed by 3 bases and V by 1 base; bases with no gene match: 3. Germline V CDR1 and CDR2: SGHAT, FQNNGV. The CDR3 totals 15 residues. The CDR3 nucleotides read TGTGCCAGCAGCTTAGGGGGGACAGGAACAGATACGCAGTATTTT. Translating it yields CASSLGGTGTDTQYF.

The CDR3: CASSVGGTAVGSPLHF. The CDR3 DNA reads as TGCGCCAGCAGCGTAGGAGGGACCGCCGTAGGTTCACCCCTCCACTTT. The rearrangement uses TRBV5-1 and TRBJ1-6, with D possibly being TRBD1 (5 bases). The CDR3 is 16 residues long. Per the germline V gene, CDR1 is SGHRS and CDR2 is YFSETQ. Trimming removed 4 bases at V and 9 bases at J, with 20 bases between.

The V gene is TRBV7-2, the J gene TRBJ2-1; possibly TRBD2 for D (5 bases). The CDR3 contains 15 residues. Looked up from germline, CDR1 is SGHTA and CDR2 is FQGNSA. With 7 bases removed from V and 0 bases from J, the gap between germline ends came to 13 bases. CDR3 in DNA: TGTGCCAGCACCTGGTCGGGGAGCTCCTACAATGAGCAGTTCTTC. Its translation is CASTWSGSSYNEQFF. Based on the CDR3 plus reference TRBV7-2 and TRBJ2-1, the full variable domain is GAGVSQSPSNKVTEKGKDVELRCDPISGHTALYWYRQSLGQGLEFLIYFQGNSAPDKSGLPSDRFSAERTGGSVSTLTIQRTQQEDSAVYLCASTWSGSSYNEQFFGPGTRLTVL.